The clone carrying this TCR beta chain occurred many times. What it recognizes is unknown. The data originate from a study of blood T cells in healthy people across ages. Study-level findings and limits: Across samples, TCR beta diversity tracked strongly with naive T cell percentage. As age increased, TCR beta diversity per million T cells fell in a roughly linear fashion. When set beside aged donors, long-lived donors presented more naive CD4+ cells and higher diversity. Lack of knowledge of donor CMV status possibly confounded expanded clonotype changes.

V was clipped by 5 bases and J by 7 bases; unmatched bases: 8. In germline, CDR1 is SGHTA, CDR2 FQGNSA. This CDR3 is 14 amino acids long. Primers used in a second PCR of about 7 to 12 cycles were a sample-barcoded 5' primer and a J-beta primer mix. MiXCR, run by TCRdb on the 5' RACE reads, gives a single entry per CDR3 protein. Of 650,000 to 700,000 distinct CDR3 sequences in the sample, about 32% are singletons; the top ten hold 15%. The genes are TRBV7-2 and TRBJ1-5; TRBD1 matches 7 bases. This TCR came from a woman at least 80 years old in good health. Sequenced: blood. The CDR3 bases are TGTGCCAGCAGCCCGAGACAGGGTATACAGCCCCAGCATTTT. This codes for CASSPRQGIQPQHF. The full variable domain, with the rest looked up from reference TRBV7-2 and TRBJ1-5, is GAGVSQSPSNKVTEKGKDVELRCDPISGHTALYWYRQSLGQGLEFLIYFQGNSAPDKSGLPSDRFSAERTGGSVSTLTIQRTQQEDSAVYLCASSPRQGIQPQHFGDGTRLSIL.